This is a list of T cell receptor beta chains from one sample in a study of OX40 agonist ivuxolimab in advanced cancers. Some clones are missing from TCRdb's copy, which holds only in-frame ones; the method was immunoSEQ multiplex PCR. The sample records about 62,000 clones, 85% being singletons. The sample here was CD4+ or CD8+ T cells sorted from blood, taken in a trial of the OX40 agonist ivuxolimab. These receptors were taken from an adult with an advanced solid tumor such as melanoma, head and neck, liver or kidney cancer. The CDR3 runs from the conserved cysteine through the conserved F or W. The D gene is left open where the match is weak. The size field is filled for only some rows; it gives once, few, many or a size class.

TRBJ2-7,NA,TRBV5-1,TRBD2,CASSLVLAGAVYEQYF,TGCGCCAGCAGCTTGGTTCTAGCGGGAGCGGTCTACGAGCAGTACTTC
TRBJ1-1,NA,TRBV21-1,NA,CASSKTWVGIGVGRNTEAFF,TGTGCCAGCAGCAAAACCTGGGTTGGGATAGGGGTAGGTCGGAACACTGAAGCTTTCTTT
TRBJ2-2,NA,TRBV11-2,TRBD2,CASSLVPSGGAGELFF,TGTGCCAGCAGCTTAGTCCCTAGCGGGGGGGCTGGGGAGCTGTTTTTT
TRBJ2-7,few,TRBV25-1,TRBD1,CASSTGTGGFYEQYF,TGTGCCAGCAGTACCGGGACAGGGGGATTCTACGAGCAGTACTTC
TRBJ2-3,NA,TRBV30,NA,CAWSSTGMGTDTQYF,TGTGCCTGGAGTTCAACCGGGATGGGCACAGATACGCAGTATTTT
TRBJ1-2,NA,TRBV15,TRBD1,CATSRARQGDGYTF,TGTGCCACCAGCCGCGCCCGACAGGGGGATGGCTACACCTTC
TRBJ2-7,NA,TRBV15,NA,CATSIGQSAYEQYF,TGTGCCACCAGCATCGGACAGTCCGCCTACGAGCAGTACTTC
TRBJ2-7,NA,TRBV7-9,NA,CASSPRAASSYEQYF,TGTGCCAGCAGCCCCCGGGCAGCCAGCTCCTACGAGCAGTACTTC
TRBJ1-1,once,TRBV19,NA,CASSIVAGAGTEAFF,TGTGCCAGTAGTATAGTGGCGGGCGCGGGCACTGAAGCTTTCTTT
TRBJ2-7,NA,TRBV13,NA,CASSTGPVSYEQYF,TGTGCCAGCAGCACAGGGCCGGTGTCCTACGAGCAGTACTTC
TRBJ2-7,NA,TRBV6-5,TRBD1,CASSTGQVSYEQYF,TGTGCCAGCAGTACGGGACAGGTATCCTACGAGCAGTACTTC
TRBJ1-5,NA,TRBV6-1,NA,CASSEGQANQPQHF,TGTGCCAGCAGTGAGGGGCAGGCGAATCAGCCCCAGCATTTT
TRBJ2-1,NA,TRBV11-2,TRBD2,CASSLGAGGEYNEQFF,TGTGCCAGCAGCTTAGGGGCGGGAGGGGAGTACAATGAGCAGTTCTTC
TRBJ2-5,NA,TRBV5-6,NA,CASSPPGIQETQYF,TGTGCCAGCAGCCCTCCAGGAATTCAAGAGACCCAGTACTTC
TRBJ1-2,NA,TRBV30,TRBD1,CAWSQTGDQGGYTF,TGTGCCTGGAGCCAAACAGGGGATCAGGGTGGCTACACCTTC